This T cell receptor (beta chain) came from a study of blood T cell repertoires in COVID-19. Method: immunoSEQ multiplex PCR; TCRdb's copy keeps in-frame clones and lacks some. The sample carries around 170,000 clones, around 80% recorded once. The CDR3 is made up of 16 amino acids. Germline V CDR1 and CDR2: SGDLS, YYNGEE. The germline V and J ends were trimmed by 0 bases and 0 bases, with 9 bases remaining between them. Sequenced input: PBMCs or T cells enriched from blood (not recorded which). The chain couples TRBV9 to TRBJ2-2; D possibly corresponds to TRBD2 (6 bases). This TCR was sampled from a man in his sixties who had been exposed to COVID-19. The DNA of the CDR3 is TGTGCCAGCAGCGTAGTAGCGGCGGCGAACACCGGGGAGCTGTTTTTT. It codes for CASSVVAAANTGELFF.